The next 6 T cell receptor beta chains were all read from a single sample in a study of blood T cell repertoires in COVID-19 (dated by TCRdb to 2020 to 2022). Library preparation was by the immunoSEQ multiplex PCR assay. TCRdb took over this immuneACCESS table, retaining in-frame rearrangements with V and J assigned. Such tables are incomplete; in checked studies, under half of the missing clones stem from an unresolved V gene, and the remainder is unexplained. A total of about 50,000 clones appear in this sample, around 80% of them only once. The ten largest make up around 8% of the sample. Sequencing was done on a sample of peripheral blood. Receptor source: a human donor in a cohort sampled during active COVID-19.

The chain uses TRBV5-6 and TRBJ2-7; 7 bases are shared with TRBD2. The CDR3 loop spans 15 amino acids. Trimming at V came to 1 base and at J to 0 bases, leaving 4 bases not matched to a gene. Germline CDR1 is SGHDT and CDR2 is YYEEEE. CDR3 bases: TGTGCCAGCAGCTTGTTGGGGGAGGGCTCCTACGAGCAGTACTTC. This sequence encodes CASSLLGEGSYEQYF.

For the CDR3, the DNA is TGTGCCAGCAGCCCCGGACAGTTTTCCACTTCTGGAAACACCATATATTTT. It yields the protein CASSPGQFSTSGNTIYF. The gene calls are TRBV5-5 and TRBJ1-3; TRBD1 is a possible D gene (6 bases). Germline V lookup: CDR1 SGHKS, CDR2 YYEKEE (reference sequence). V was cut by 4 bases and J by 1 base, with 18 bases left in between. CDR3 length: 17 residues.

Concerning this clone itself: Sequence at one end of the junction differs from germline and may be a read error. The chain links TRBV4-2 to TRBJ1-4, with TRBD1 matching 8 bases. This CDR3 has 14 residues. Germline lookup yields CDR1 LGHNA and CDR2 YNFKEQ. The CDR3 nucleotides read TGTGCCAGCAGACAAGGACAGGGCAATGAAAAACTGTTTTTT. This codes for CASRQGQGNEKLFF.

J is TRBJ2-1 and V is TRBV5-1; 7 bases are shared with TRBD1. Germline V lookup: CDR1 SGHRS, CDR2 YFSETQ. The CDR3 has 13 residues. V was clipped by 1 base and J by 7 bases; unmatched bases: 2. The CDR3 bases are TGCGCCAGCAGCTTGCGACAGGGAAATGAGCAGTTCTTC. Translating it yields CASSLRQGNEQFF. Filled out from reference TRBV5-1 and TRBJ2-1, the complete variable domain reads KAGVTQTPRYLIKTRGQQVTLSCSPISGHRSVSWYQQTPGQGLQFLFEYFSETQRNKGNFPGRFSGRQFSNSRSEMNVSTLELGDSALYLCASSLRQGNEQFFGPGTRLTVL.

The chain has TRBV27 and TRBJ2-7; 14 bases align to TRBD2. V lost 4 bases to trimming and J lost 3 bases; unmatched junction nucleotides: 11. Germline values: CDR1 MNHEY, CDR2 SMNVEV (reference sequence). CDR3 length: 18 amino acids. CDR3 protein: CASSSTMTSGRARYEQYF. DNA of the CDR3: TGTGCCAGCAGTTCCACGATGACTAGCGGGAGGGCCCGCTACGAGCAGTACTTC.

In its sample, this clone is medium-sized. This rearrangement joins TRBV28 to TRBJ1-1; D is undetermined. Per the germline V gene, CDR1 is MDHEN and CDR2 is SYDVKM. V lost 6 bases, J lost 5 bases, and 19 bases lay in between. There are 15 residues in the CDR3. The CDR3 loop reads CASREGPVGVTEAFF. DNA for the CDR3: TGTGCCAGCAGGGAAGGGCCAGTCGGGGTTACTGAAGCTTTCTTT.